The clone carrying this TCR beta chain was observed a handful of times. As yet, its antigen is unknown. The CDR3 totals 15 residues. J was trimmed by 7 bases and V by 2 bases; bases with no gene match: 7. Germline V gene lookup returns CDR1 SGHRS and CDR2 YFSETQ. The sample comes from a study of beta chain features in type 1 diabetes. Regarding the study as a whole: Shortening of TCRB CDR3s, moderate but significant, appeared in all four CD4+ subsets of Type 1 diabetes patients.

The sequenced template was cDNA made from the entire isolated RNA. The protocol was immunoSEQ multiplex PCR, while the TCRdb copy is restricted to in-frame clones and leaves out a portion. Here the sample spans some 190,000 clones, less than 10% being singletons. This chain uses TRBV5-1 with TRBJ2-1, with 9 bases aligning to TRBD1. The sequencing sample was made of central memory CD4+ T cells from blood. The TCR originated in a man younger than 35 with type 1 diabetes. The CDR3, as DNA: TGCGCCAGCAGCTTAGGGGACAGGGAGAGGAATGAGCAGTTCTTC. As protein: CASSLGDRERNEQFF.